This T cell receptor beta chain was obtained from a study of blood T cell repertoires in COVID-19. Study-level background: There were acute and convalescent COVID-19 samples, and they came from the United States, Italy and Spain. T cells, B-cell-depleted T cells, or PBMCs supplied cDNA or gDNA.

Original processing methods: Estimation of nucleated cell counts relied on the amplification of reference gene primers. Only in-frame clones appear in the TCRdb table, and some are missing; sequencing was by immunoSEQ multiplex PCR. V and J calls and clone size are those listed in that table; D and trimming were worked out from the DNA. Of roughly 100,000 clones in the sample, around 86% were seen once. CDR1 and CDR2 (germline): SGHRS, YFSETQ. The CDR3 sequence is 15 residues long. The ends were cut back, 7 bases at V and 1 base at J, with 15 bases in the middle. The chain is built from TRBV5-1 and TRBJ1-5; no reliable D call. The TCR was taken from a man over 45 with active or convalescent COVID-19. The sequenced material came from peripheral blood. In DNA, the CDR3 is TGCGCCAGCCGCCTGGTCCCCCAGAGCAATCAGCCCCAGCATTTT. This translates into CASRLVPQSNQPQHF.